The following is a TCR beta chain sequence with its context. This clonotype was observed a few times. The antigen it binds to is not known. No base qualities exist here, and no much larger clone lies one base off it. The CDR3 holds 15 amino acids from the cysteine to the phenylalanine. This entry keeps only the CDR3 DNA: 45 bases, framed from base 1. CDR1 and CDR2 were assigned from the germline V gene (reference sequence) as DFQATT and SNEGSKA. The trim is 6 bases for V and 0 bases for J, with a gap of 12 bases between the germline ends. Sequencing took place on an Illumina NovaSeq 6000. TCRalpha and TCRbeta cDNA libraries were constructed by 5'RACE with constant-segment primers, with sample barcodes and unique molecular identifiers being introduced. RNA was extracted from every sample with Trizol reagent. Libraries were amplified in two PCR steps, with a second sample barcode and Illumina TruSeq adapters added in the second step. Sequencing of the libraries was done on an Illumina NovaSeq, producing 2 x 150 bp paired-end reads. In the authors' own workflow: Demultiplexing of reads and collapsing into UMI-guided consensus sequences were performed with migec v1.2.7. Using mixcr v2.1.11, UMI consensuses were aligned to TRA and TRB V and J templates and then assembled into clonotypes. Clonotypes were classified as expanded or contracted when called significant by both edgeR and NoisET, with noise models trained on biological replicates. For edgeR calls, the cutoffs were a false discovery rate-adjusted p below 0.01 and a log2 fold-change threshold of 1. PCA with hierarchical clustering of max-normalized trajectories of the 1000 most abundant clonotypes was used as exploratory dynamics analysis. Separately sequenced CD4+ and CD8+ repertoires were used to assign the CD4 or CD8 phenotype of responding clones. In TCRdb, the public reads were trimmed at Q25 with fastp and aligned with MiXCR, with productive beta chains retained. Identical CDR3 protein sequences are pooled into one entry, listed with their most common genes and DNA. The V and J calls and clone size come from TCRdb's table, not from the authors' own analysis. A total of a few hundred thousand distinct CDR3 sequences appear in this sample, under 30% of them only once. Approximately 15% of the sample comes from the top ten.

This record comes from a study of T-cell memory formation after mild COVID-19 (dated by TCRdb to the early 2020s). Study-wide context: TCR sequence clusters from the two donors were found to be largely donor specific. T-cell clones expanding and contracting after mild COVID-19 in two donors were tracked by longitudinal TCRalpha and TCRbeta repertoire sequencing. The cohort comprised two young, previously healthy adult volunteers, one female and one male. On the study overall, not on this receptor specifically: The study covered only a couple of mild cases, and larger cohorts including severe cases with pre-infection samples were considered necessary. The detection of some responding clones in pre-infection memory suggests that pre-existing cross-reactive memory T cells joined the SARS-CoV-2 response. SARS-CoV-2 specificity of the second-wave clones peaking on day 37 was not confirmed. Contracting CD4+ clones appeared mostly in the CM and EM memory subsets, whereas CD8+ clones were enriched in EMRA. Clones contracting from day 15 to 85 had balanced CD4/CD8 phenotypes, while a second wave expanding from day 15 to 37 was biased towards CD4+.

Ficoll-Paque density gradient centrifugation was the method used to isolate PBMCs. The chain uses TRBV20-1 and TRBJ2-6; the D element might be TRBD1 or TRBD2, as each aligns at 5 bases. The sample consisted of PBMCs or a T cell subset sorted from them (not recorded which). This clonotype was obtained from an adult woman who had mild COVID-19 (a few samples of this study predate the infection). The sample titles of this study are shuffled in the database, so cell type and time point are left out; the donor was told from shared clones. The CDR3 in this case is CSAPWDGSGANVLTF. The DNA sequence is as follows: TGCAGTGCCCCTTGGGACGGCTCTGGGGCCAACGTCCTGACTTTC.